Sequencing of this T cell receptor (beta chain) was carried out in a study of blood T cell repertoires in COVID-19. CDR3 size: 15 residues. V lost 2 bases, J lost 6 bases, and 2 bases stayed unmatched. Germline CDR1 MNHEY, CDR2 SVGAGI. The method was immunoSEQ multiplex PCR; TCRdb's version includes in-frame clones alone and lacks a portion of them. The sample holds around 300,000 clones; around 88% are singletons and the top ten take almost 3%. The chain combines TRBV6-5 with TRBJ2-7, with TRBD2 identical over 15 bases. The sequencing input was peripheral blood. The clonotype comes from a man aged 30 to 39 with active or convalescent COVID-19. The CDR3 loop is CASSYGLAGGSEQYF. The CDR3 DNA reads TGTGCCAGCAGTTACGGACTAGCGGGAGGGAGCGAGCAGTACTTC.